This TCR beta chain was captured by sequencing in a study of T cell repertoires in cytomegalovirus infection. Study background: Shared public TCR beta signatures pointed to both CMV infection and a matching HLA type.

In TCRdb, the reads were re-called with MiXCR into one record per CDR3 protein. The data hold a few hundred thousand distinct CDR3 sequences, with 22% observed a single time. The sample holds a few counts of this clonotype. The antigen is unknown. The CDR3 has 11 amino acids. Trimming removed 6 bases from V and 8 bases from J, with 8 bases in between. Overall study findings and caveats: Cumulative public TCR beta family frequency identified carriers of CMV plus the relevant HLA. HLA-C-restricted CMV-specific TCR beta clonotypes prevailed in the ex vivo response.

This receptor was identified in a human donor in good health (CMV status not recorded). Some clones in this sample may be carry-over from other donors' samples. The sequenced sample was CD8+ T cells from PBMCs. The chain links TRBV12-3 or TRBV12-4 to TRBJ2-1; no clear D. In DNA form, the CDR3 reads TGTGCCAGCAGGACATTCTATGAGCAGTTCTTC. The encoded protein is CASRTFYEQFF.